The entry below describes one TCR beta chain. The data belong to a study of T cell responses to AZD1222 COVID-19 vaccine. The repertoire was sequenced with immunoSEQ multiplex PCR; TCRdb's copy has only in-frame clones and lacks some. Among about 110,000 clones, 88% were seen once, and the ten largest hold over 1.5%. J was trimmed by 2 bases and V by 5 bases; bases with no gene match: 9. This CDR3 is 15 amino acids long. Germline loops: CDR1 SQVTM, CDR2 ANQGSEA. The sequencing here drew on peripheral blood, taken on day 0 of AZD1222 vaccination. The chain links TRBV29-1 to TRBJ2-4, with 7 bases aligning to TRBD1. This receptor was obtained from an adult in good health. The CDR3 region is CSVSPGTETKNIQYF. The CDR3 region has the DNA TGCAGCGTTTCCCCAGGGACAGAGACCAAAAACATTCAGTACTTC.